Listed here is a single T cell receptor beta chain. Its cognate antigen is unknown. These data come from a study of cytomegalovirus exposure and HLA in healthy donors. Study-level background: A prior analysis found roughly 100 million unique TCR beta sequences from 170 million or so T cells. Whole-study results and caveats: With further analysis later on, most CMV-associated TCR beta chains appeared HLA-restricted. Reports showed the classifier diagnosing cytomegalovirus status with high specificity and sensitivity.

CDR3 size: 15 residues. Germline V gene lookup returns CDR1 SGHRS and CDR2 YFSETQ. V shed 3 bases and J 7 bases; nucleotides not matched to a gene: 4. It was with 60 Vbeta and 13 Jbeta primers that the PCR ran. Clones were sequenced by immunoSEQ multiplex PCR, and TCRdb holds only the in-frame ones, with some missing. This listing includes about 52,000 clones. This chain links TRBV5-1 with TRBJ1-6, with 10 bases identical to TRBD1. This TCR came from a woman aged 55 to 70 in good health and CMV-seropositive. Sequenced input: PBMCs. CDR3 bases: TGCGCCAGCAGCTCCGGACAGGGGGGCAATTCACCCCTCCACTTT. Protein: CASSSGQGGNSPLHF.